This T cell receptor beta chain was documented in a study of T cell repertoires in cytomegalovirus infection. At the level of the study: Matching HLA type and CMV infection were both indicated by public TCR beta signatures.

Whole-study findings and limits: Pooled public TCR beta family frequency picked out CMV carriers with the relevant HLA. CMV-specific TCR beta clonotypes restricted by HLA-C dominated the ex vivo response.

This clonotype is a singleton in its sample. What it binds is not known. The junction differs from germline at one of its ends, possibly a read error. The germline V gene encodes CDR1 MNHNY and CDR2 SVGAGI (reference sequence). The CDR3 is made up of 13 amino acids. TCRdb called the reads again in MiXCR, with one record for every CDR3 protein. This sample yields 350,000 to 550,000 distinct CDR3 sequences, of which roughly 30% are seen a single time; roughly an eighth belongs to the top ten. What was sequenced was PBMCs. This TCR was sampled from a human donor in good health (CMV status not recorded). Some clones in this sample may be carry-over from other donors' samples. The chain recombines TRBV6-6 with TRBJ2-5; the D gene is possibly TRBD2 (5 bases). CDR3 in DNA: TGTGCCAGCGGGTTAATAGCCTGGGAGACCAAGTACTTC. This sequence encodes CASGLIAWETKYF.